This paragraph reports one T cell receptor beta chain. These data originate in a study of CD8 T cells in ankylosing spondylitis. TCRdb recomputed calls from the 5' RACE reads with MiXCR, one row per CDR3 protein. The sample yields 300,000 to 350,000 distinct CDR3 sequences, less than 25% seen once. The V segment lost 8 bases and the J segment 4 bases; nucleotides outside the gene matches: 20. Germline V CDR1 and CDR2: WSHSY, SAAADI. There are 18 residues in the CDR3. This receptor was identified in a female donor with ankylosing spondylitis or in good health (not recorded which). Material for sequencing was blood, either unsorted or a sorted T cell fraction (not recorded which). The J gene is TRBJ2-5, the V gene TRBV10-2; 9 bases line up with TRBD2. The CDR3 DNA follows: TGCGCCAGCTCAATCACCCCGTACCGCGGGAGGGGGGGAGAGACCCAGTACTTC. This gives the protein CASSITPYRGRGGETQYF.